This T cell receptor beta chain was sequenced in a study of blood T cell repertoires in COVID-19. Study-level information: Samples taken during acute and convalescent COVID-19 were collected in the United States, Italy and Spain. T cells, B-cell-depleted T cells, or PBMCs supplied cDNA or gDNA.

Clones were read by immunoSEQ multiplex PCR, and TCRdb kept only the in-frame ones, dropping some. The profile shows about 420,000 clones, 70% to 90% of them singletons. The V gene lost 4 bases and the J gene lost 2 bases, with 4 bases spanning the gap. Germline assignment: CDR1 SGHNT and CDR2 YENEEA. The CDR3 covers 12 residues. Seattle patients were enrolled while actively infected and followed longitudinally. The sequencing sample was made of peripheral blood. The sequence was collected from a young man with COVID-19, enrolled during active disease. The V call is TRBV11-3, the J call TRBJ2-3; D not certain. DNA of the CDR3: TGTGCCAGCAGCTACTACACAGATACGCAGTATTTT. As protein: CASSYYTDTQYF.